This record covers a single TCR beta chain. Its target is unknown. Looked up from germline, CDR1 is SEHNR and CDR2 is FQNEAQ (reference sequence). With 5 bases removed from V and 8 bases from J, the gap between germline ends came to 21 bases. The CDR3 contains 15 residues. Expressed TCRB transcripts were sequenced after all isolated RNA was converted to cDNA. Sequenced by immunoSEQ multiplex PCR; TCRdb stores in-frame clones only, minus some. The table shows roughly 260,000 clones, with roughly a tenth occurring only once. These data are taken from a study of beta chain features in type 1 diabetes. General observations from the study: TCRB CDR3s were moderately but significantly shorter in Type 1 diabetes patients in all four CD4+ subsets.

This receptor was taken from a man aged 25-45 years with type 1 diabetes. Sequenced input: naive CD4+ T cells from blood. J is TRBJ1-2 and V is TRBV7-9, with D possibly matching TRBD1 (5 bases). The CDR3 DNA reads TGTGCCAGCAGCCCCGCCGGACGGCGTCAGGGAGGCTACACCTTC. Translated, it gives CASSPAGRRQGGYTF.